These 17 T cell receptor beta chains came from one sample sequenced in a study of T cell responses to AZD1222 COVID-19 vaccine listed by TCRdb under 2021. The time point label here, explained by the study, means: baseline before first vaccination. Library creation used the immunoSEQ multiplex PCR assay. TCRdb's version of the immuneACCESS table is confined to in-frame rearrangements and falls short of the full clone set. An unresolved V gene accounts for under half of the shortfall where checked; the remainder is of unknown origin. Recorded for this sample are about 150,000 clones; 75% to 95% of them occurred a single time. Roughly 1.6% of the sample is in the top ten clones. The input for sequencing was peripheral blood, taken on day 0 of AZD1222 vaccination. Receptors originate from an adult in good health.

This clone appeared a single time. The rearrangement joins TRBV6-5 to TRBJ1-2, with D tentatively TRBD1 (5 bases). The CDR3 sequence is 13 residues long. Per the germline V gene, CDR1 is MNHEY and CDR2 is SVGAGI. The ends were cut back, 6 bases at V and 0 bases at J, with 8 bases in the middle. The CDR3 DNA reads TGTGCCAGCAGAGCACAGGCTAACTATGGCTACACCTTC. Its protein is CASRAQANYGYTF.

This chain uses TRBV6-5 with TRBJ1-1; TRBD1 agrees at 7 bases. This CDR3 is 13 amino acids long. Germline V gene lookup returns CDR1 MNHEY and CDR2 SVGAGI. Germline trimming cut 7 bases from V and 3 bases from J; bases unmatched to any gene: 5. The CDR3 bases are TGTGCCAGCATCTCAGACAGGGACACTGAAGCTTTCTTT. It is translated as CASISDRDTEAFF.

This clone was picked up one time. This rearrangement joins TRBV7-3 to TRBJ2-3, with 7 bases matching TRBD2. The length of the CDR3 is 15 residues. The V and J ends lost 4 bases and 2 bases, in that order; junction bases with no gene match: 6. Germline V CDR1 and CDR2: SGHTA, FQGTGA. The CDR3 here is CASSSLAGVTDTQYF. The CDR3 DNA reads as TGTGCCAGCAGCTCCCTGGCGGGGGTCACAGATACGCAGTATTTT.

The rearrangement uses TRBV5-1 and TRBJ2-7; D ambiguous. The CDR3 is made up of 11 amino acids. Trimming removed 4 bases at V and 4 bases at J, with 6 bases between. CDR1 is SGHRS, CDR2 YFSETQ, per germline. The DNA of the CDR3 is TGCGCCAGCAGCGGCTTTTACGAGCAGTACTTC. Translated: CASSGFYEQYF.

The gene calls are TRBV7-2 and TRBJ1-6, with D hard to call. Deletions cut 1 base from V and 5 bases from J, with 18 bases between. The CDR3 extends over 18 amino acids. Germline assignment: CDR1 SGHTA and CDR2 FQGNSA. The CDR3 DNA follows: TGTGCCAGCAGCTTAGTCTTTATCTCCGCAACCAATAATTCACCCCTCCACTTT. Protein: CASSLVFISATNNSPLHF.

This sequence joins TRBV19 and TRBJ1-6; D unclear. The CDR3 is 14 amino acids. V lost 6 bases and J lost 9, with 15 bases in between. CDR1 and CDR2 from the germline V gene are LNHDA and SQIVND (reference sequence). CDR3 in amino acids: CASRPGPVASPLHF. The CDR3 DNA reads TGTGCCAGTAGACCCGGCCCCGTAGCTTCACCCCTCCACTTT.

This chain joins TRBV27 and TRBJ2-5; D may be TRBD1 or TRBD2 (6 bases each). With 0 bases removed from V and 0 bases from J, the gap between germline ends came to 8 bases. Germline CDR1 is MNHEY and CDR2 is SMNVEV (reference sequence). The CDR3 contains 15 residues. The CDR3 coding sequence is TGTGCCAGCAGTTTATCTGGGGGGCACCAAGAGACCCAGTACTTC. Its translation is CASSLSGGHQETQYF.

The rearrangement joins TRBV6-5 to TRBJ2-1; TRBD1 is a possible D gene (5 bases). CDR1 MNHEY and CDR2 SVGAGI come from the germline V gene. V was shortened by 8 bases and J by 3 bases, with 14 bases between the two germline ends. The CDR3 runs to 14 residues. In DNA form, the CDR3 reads TGTGCCAGCGTTCAGGGCTTAAACTACAATGAGCAGTTCTTC. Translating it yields CASVQGLNYNEQFF.

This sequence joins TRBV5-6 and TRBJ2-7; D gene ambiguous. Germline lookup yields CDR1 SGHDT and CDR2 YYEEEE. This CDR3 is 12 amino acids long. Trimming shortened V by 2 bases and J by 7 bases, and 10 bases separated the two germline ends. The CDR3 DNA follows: TGTGCCAGCAGCTTCGGGCCTCGGGAGCAGTACTTC. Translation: CASSFGPREQYF.

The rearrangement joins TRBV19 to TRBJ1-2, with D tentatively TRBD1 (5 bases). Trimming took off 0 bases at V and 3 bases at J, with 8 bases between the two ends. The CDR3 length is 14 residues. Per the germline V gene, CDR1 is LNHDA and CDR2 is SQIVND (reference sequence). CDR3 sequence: CASSIDPRDYGYTF. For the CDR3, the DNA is TGTGCCAGTAGTATAGATCCCAGGGACTATGGCTACACCTTC.

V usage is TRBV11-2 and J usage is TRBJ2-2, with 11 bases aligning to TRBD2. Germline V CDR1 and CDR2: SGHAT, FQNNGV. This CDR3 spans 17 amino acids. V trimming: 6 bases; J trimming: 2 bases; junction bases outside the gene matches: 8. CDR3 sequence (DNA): TGTGCCAGCAGGCAATTAGCGGGGGGGCTCAACACCGGGGAGCTGTTTTTT. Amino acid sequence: CASRQLAGGLNTGELFF.

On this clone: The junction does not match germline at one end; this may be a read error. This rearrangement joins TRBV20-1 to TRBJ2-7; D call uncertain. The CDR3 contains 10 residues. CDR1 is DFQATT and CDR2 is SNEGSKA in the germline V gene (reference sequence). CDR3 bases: TGCAGTGCTGAGAAGGTCGCTATGTTCTTC. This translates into CSAEKVAMFF.

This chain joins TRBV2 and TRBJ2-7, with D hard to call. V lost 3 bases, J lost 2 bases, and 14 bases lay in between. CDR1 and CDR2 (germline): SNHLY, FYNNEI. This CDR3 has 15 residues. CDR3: CASSESVEPTYEQYF. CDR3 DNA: TGTGCCAGCAGTGAGAGCGTTGAGCCAACCTACGAGCAGTACTTC. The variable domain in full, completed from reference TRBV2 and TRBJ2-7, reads EPEVTQTPSHQVTQMGQEVILRCVPISNHLYFYWYRQILGQKVEFLVSFYNNEISEKSEIFDDQFSVERPDGSNFTLKIRSTKLEDSAMYFCASSESVEPTYEQYFGPGTRLTVT.

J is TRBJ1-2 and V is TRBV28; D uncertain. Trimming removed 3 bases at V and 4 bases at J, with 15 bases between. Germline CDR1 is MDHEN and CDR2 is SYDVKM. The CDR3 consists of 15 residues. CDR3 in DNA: TGTGCCAGCAGTTTCCCGGGTCTTATTCTCTATGGCTACACCTTC. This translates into CASSFPGLILYGYTF.

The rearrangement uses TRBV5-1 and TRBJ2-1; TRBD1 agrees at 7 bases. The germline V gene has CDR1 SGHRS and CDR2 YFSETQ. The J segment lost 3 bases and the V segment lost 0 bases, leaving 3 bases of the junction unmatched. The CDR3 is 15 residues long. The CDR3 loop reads CASSLGGQDYNEQFF. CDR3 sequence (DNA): TGCGCCAGCAGCTTGGGAGGACAGGACTACAATGAGCAGTTCTTC.

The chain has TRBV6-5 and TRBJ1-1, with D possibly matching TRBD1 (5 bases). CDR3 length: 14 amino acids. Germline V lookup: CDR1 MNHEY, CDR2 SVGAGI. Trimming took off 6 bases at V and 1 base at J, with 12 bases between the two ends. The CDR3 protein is CASRVQVENTEAFF. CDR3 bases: TGTGCCAGCAGGGTACAGGTAGAGAACACTGAAGCTTTCTTT.

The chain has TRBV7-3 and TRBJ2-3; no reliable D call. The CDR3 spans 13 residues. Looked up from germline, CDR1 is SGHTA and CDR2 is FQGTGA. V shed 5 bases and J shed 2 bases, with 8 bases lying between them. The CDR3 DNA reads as TGTGCCAGCAGCAAAAAATTCACAGATACGCAGTATTTT. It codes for CASSKKFTDTQYF.